This T cell receptor beta chain came from a study of PD-L1 blockade in urothelial cancer. Libraries were prepared by immunoSEQ multiplex PCR; TCRdb keeps only in-frame clonotypes and omits some of them. Among 70,000 to 95,000 clones listed, around 83% were seen once. Trimming cost V 2 bases and J 7 bases; bases outside gene matches: 6. There are 15 residues in the CDR3. CDR1 SNHLY and CDR2 FYNNEI come from the germline V gene. Noted time point: pretreatment peripheral blood. Sequencing was performed on PBMCs, taken around atezolizumab (anti-PD-L1) treatment. The chain carries TRBV2 and TRBJ2-2; TRBD1 aligns across 8 bases. The receptor's source is a man aged 55 to 69 with urothelial cancer. The CDR3 coding sequence is TGTGCCAGCAGTGAACTCAGGGGGCTTAGCGGGGAGCTGTTTTTT. Its translation is CASSELRGLSGELFF.